The next 32 T cell receptor beta chains were all read from a single sample in a study of blood T cell repertoires in COVID-19. This table comes from immunoSEQ multiplex PCR, and its TCRdb copy is limited to in-frame clones, with some not included. In the table there are roughly 150,000 clones, around 89% of which are singletons. Sequences were obtained from peripheral blood. These receptors were collected from a man aged 50-59 years who had recovered from COVID-19.

V gene TRBV19 combines with J gene TRBJ1-1; maybe TRBD1 (5 bases). From germline, CDR1 is LNHDA and CDR2 SQIVND (reference sequence). Trimming shortened V by 5 bases and J by 0 bases, and 10 bases separated the two germline ends. The length of the CDR3 is 14 residues. This chain's CDR3 is CASSLDRMNTEAFF. In DNA form, the CDR3 reads TGTGCCAGTAGTCTCGACAGAATGAACACTGAAGCTTTCTTT.

This sequence joins TRBV19 and TRBJ1-1; D unresolved. V lost 5 bases and J 4 bases, leaving 14 bases between the germline ends. From germline, CDR1 is LNHDA and CDR2 SQIVND (reference sequence). The CDR3 has 14 residues. CDR3 sequence: CASSAPRVGTEAFF. CDR3 in DNA: TGTGCCAGTAGTGCGCCCCGGGTGGGCACTGAAGCTTTCTTT.

Only a few counts were recorded for this clone. The chain links TRBV7-2 to TRBJ2-1; 12 bases fit TRBD1. Looked up from germline, CDR1 is SGHTA and CDR2 is FQGNSA. This CDR3 region has 19 residues. The J segment lost 0 bases and the V segment lost 5 bases, leaving 11 bases of the junction unmatched. CDR3 loop: CASSNPRDRGLSSYNEQFF. CDR3 nucleotides: TGTGCCAGCAGCAATCCTCGGGACAGGGGGCTCAGCTCCTACAATGAGCAGTTCTTC.

Concerning this clone: Within the sample, other DNA sequences also encode this same CDR3. The J gene is TRBJ2-1, the V gene TRBV24-1; TRBD2 aligns across 10 bases. CDR3 size: 16 residues. J lost 0 bases, V lost 2 bases, and 0 bases had no gene match. The germline CDR1 and CDR2 sequences are KGHDR and SFDVKD. In DNA, the CDR3 is TGTGCCACCAGTGATTCTAGCGGGAGCTCCTACAATGAGCAGTTCTTC. Protein: CATSDSSGSSYNEQFF.

This clone showed up just once. V usage is TRBV28 and J usage is TRBJ1-5; 10 positions agree with TRBD1. V lost 5 bases to trimming and J lost 1 base; unmatched junction nucleotides: 5. The CDR3 is 16 residues long. CDR1 MDHEN and CDR2 SYDVKM come from the germline V gene. The CDR3 sequence: CASSPPGQGSNQPQHF. The CDR3 nucleotides read TGTGCCAGCAGTCCTCCGGGACAGGGGAGCAATCAGCCCCAGCATTTT. Based on the CDR3 plus reference TRBV28 and TRBJ1-5, the full variable domain is DVKVTQSSRYLVKRTGEKVFLECVQDMDHENMFWYRQDPGLGLRLIYFSYDVKMKEKGDIPEGYSVSREKKERFSLILESASTNQTSMYLCASSPPGQGSNQPQHFGDGTRLSIL.

The J gene is TRBJ1-1, the V gene TRBV5-1; D is possibly TRBD1 (6 bases). Trimming removed 4 bases from V and 6 bases from J, with 16 bases in between. CDR1 and CDR2 from the germline V gene are SGHRS and YFSETQ. The CDR3 spans 14 residues. The CDR3 coding sequence is TGCGCCAGCAGCCCCGGGACACTCAAGGCTGAAGCTTTCTTT. Translated: CASSPGTLKAEAFF.

The chain employs TRBV5-4 and TRBJ1-2; 8 nucleotides line up with TRBD1. Germline V gene lookup returns CDR1 SGHNT and CDR2 YYREEE (reference sequence). V trimming: 1 base; J trimming: 3 bases; junction bases outside the gene matches: 2. The CDR3 extends over 14 amino acids. Here the CDR3 reads CASSLHRGDYGYTF. The CDR3 DNA follows: TGTGCCAGCAGCTTGCACAGGGGGGACTATGGCTACACCTTC.

This clone was found once. The J gene is TRBJ2-3, the V gene TRBV7-3; no firm D call. Germline V lookup: CDR1 SGHTA, CDR2 FQGTGA. With 1 base removed from V and 2 bases from J, the gap between germline ends came to 10 bases. The CDR3 is made up of 15 amino acids. The CDR3 region has the DNA TGTGCCAGCAGCTTAAATCGGCTAGACACAGATACGCAGTATTTT. Translated: CASSLNRLDTDTQYF.

This clone came up once. This chain links TRBV3-1 (or the pseudogene TRBV3-2) with TRBJ2-3, with a possible D match to TRBD2 (6 bases). The V end was cut by 0 bases, the J end by 4 bases, with 11 bases between. This CDR3 region has 15 residues. From germline, CDR1 is LGHDT and CDR2 YNNKEL (reference sequence). The CDR3 coding sequence is TGTGCCAGCAGCCAAGAACTAGCACCCCCAGATACGCAGTATTTT. This encodes CASSQELAPPDTQYF.

The gene calls are TRBV19 and TRBJ2-2, with 11 bases fitting TRBD2. J lost 2 bases, V lost 6 bases, and 8 bases had no gene match. Germline CDR1 reads LNHDA; CDR2 reads SQIVND (reference sequence). The length of the CDR3 is 17 residues. The CDR3 DNA sequence: TGTGCCAGTAGCCAGGGACTAGCGGCTCCTAACACCGGGGAGCTGTTTTTT. This sequence encodes CASSQGLAAPNTGELFF.

V and J are TRBV29-1 and TRBJ1-1; 7 positions match TRBD1. Trimming cost V 6 bases and J 1 base; bases outside gene matches: 2. Germline V gives CDR1 SQVTM, CDR2 ANQGSEA. The CDR3 length is 12 residues. The CDR3 DNA sequence: TGCAGCGTCCGGGACAGGAACACTGAAGCTTTCTTT. Its protein product is CSVRDRNTEAFF.

The chain has TRBV10-3 and TRBJ2-7; 9 positions agree with TRBD1. V was clipped by 6 bases and J by 2 bases; unmatched bases: 5. Germline-derived CDR1 and CDR2 are ENHRY and SYGVKD. This CDR3 has 14 amino acids. In nucleotides, the CDR3 is TGTGCCATCAGACCGGGACAGGGAGCCTACGAGCAGTACTTC. It specifies CAIRPGQGAYEQYF.

The chain joins TRBV5-1 to TRBJ1-1; tentative D call: TRBD1 (6 bases). The CDR3 runs to 14 residues. Per germline, CDR1 SGHRS and CDR2 YFSETQ. The germline V and J ends were trimmed by 6 bases and 1 base, with 13 bases remaining between them. This CDR3 is CASMFQTGNTEAFF. The CDR3 bases are TGCGCCAGCATGTTCCAGACAGGGAACACTGAAGCTTTCTTT.

CDR3 nucleotide sequence: TGTGCCAGCAGCTTAGCTGGTTCCGAGGGGCAGTACTTC. Its translation is CASSLAGSEGQYF. The chain employs TRBV7-9 and TRBJ2-7; weak D call: TRBD2 (5 bases). The CDR3 covers 13 residues. V was cut by 0 bases and J by 9 bases, with 12 bases left in between. Germline lookup yields CDR1 SEHNR and CDR2 FQNEAQ (reference sequence).

The chain links TRBV7-9 to TRBJ2-7; TRBD1 is a possible D gene (5 bases). This CDR3 comprises 14 residues. Trimming took off 2 bases at V and 1 base at J, with 9 bases between the two ends. Germline V gives CDR1 SEHNR, CDR2 FQNEAQ (reference sequence). The CDR3: CASSLSQASYEQYF. As DNA, the CDR3 is TGTGCCAGCAGCTTATCACAGGCGTCCTACGAGCAGTACTTC.

The chain carries TRBV7-2 and TRBJ1-2; 7 nucleotides line up with TRBD1. The ends lost 4 bases at V and 5 bases at J; junction bases unmatched: 10. This CDR3 has 15 residues. CDR1 SGHTA and CDR2 FQGNSA come from the germline V gene. The CDR3 sequence: CASSSEGGAGYGYTF. CDR3 nucleotide sequence: TGTGCCAGCAGCTCCGAAGGGGGCGCTGGATATGGCTACACCTTC.

The chain has TRBV6-5 and TRBJ1-2; TRBD1 agrees at 11 bases. The CDR3 consists of 15 residues. Germline loops: CDR1 MNHEY, CDR2 SVGAGI. The V segment lost 5 bases and the J segment 5 bases; nucleotides outside the gene matches: 7. CDR3 amino acids: CASSPDRGLLYGYTF. The DNA of the CDR3 is TGTGCCAGCAGTCCGGACAGGGGGCTACTTTATGGCTACACCTTC.

V is TRBV5-1 and J is TRBJ1-4; 9 nucleotides match TRBD1. CDR1 and CDR2 (germline): SGHRS, YFSETQ. V lost 4 bases and J lost 5; bases outside the gene matches: 9. The CDR3 spans 16 residues. CDR3 DNA sequence: TGCGCCAGCAGCCCGGGCACCGGGACAGGGAATGAAAAACTGTTTTTT. Encoded protein: CASSPGTGTGNEKLFF.

The chain uses TRBV4-1 and TRBJ1-3, with TRBD1 matching 11 bases. Germline V lookup: CDR1 MGHRA, CDR2 YSYEKL. Trimming removed 3 bases from V and 0 bases from J; junction bases left unmatched: 4. The CDR3 is 17 amino acids. CDR3 nucleotide sequence: TGCGCCAGCAGCCAGGACAGGGGGCCGATCTCTGGAAACACCATATATTTT. Translating gives CASSQDRGPISGNTIYF.

The chain's CDR3 is CASSITGTGPNTEAFF. CDR3 sequence (DNA): TGTGCCAGCAGTATTACCGGGACAGGGCCTAACACTGAAGCTTTCTTT. The chain is built from TRBV28 and TRBJ1-1, with 9 bases identical to TRBD1. The V segment lost 5 bases and the J segment 2 bases; nucleotides outside the gene matches: 9. The CDR3 sequence is 16 residues long. Per the germline V gene, CDR1 is MDHEN and CDR2 is SYDVKM.

This chain joins TRBV9 and TRBJ2-7; 9 bases map to TRBD1. The CDR3 totals 17 residues. The V and J ends lost 4 bases and 1 base, in that order; junction bases with no gene match: 12. Germline CDR1 reads SGDLS; CDR2 reads YYNGEE. This CDR3 is CASSPSPTGGASYEQYF. Written as DNA, the CDR3 is TGTGCCAGCAGCCCTAGCCCCACAGGGGGCGCTTCCTACGAGCAGTACTTC.

This clone was counted a single time. CDR3 loop: CASSEKNIQYF. Written as DNA, the CDR3 is TGTGCCAGCAGTGAGAAAAACATTCAGTACTTC. The J gene is TRBJ2-4, the V gene TRBV12-3 or TRBV12-4; no clear D. This CDR3 is 11 amino acids long. V was pared by 5 bases and J by 4 bases, with 3 bases between.

V usage is TRBV5-6 and J usage is TRBJ2-7; no firm D call. Trimming removed 4 bases from V and 2 bases from J, with 13 bases in between. This CDR3 has 14 residues. CDR1 is SGHDT, CDR2 YYEEEE, per germline. DNA for the CDR3: TGTGCCAGCAGCCGGGTCGATAACCCCTACGAGCAGTACTTC. Its protein product is CASSRVDNPYEQYF.

J is TRBJ2-1 and V is TRBV7-3; tentative D call: TRBD1 (5 bases). V lost 2 bases to trimming and J lost 0 bases, with 17 bases between them. Germline V gene data show CDR1 as SGHTA and CDR2 as FQGTGA. This CDR3 region has 18 residues. CDR3 coding DNA: TGTGCCAGCAGCTTATTGCCAGGGTACTCGGGCTCCTACAATGAGCAGTTCTTC. It specifies CASSLLPGYSGSYNEQFF.

The chain couples TRBV29-1 to TRBJ1-1, with 9 bases lining up with TRBD1. The CDR3 is 13 amino acids. CDR1 and CDR2 from the germline V gene are SQVTM and ANQGSEA. Germline trimming cut 7 bases from V and 5 bases from J; bases unmatched to any gene: 8. The CDR3 DNA follows: TGCAGCGACAGACAGGGGGGGTGGACTGAAGCTTTCTTT. Residues: CSDRQGGWTEAFF.

The gene calls are TRBV18 and TRBJ1-1; maybe TRBD1 (5 bases). Germline-derived CDR1 and CDR2 are KGHSH and LQKENI. The CDR3 sequence is 11 residues long. V lost 3 bases and J 11 bases, leaving 10 bases between the germline ends. CDR3 coding DNA: TGTGCCAGCTCACCCGAGCAGGGTGCTTTCTTT. Its protein product is CASSPEQGAFF.

V and J are TRBV19 and TRBJ2-7; 7 positions match TRBD1. Germline V gives CDR1 LNHDA, CDR2 SQIVND (reference sequence). CDR3 size: 11 residues. The CDR3 DNA sequence: TGTGCGACGGGGACAGCCTACGAGCAGTACTTC. The encoded protein is CATGTAYEQYF.

J is TRBJ1-2 and V is TRBV5-1, with TRBD1 matching 7 bases. CDR1 and CDR2 from the germline V gene are SGHRS and YFSETQ. The CDR3 length is 16 residues. V trimming: 0 bases; J trimming: 1 base; junction bases outside the gene matches: 6. DNA for the CDR3: TGCGCCAGCAGCTTGGTCAGGGGGAAGAGTAACTATGGCTACACCTTC. This sequence encodes CASSLVRGKSNYGYTF.

V usage is TRBV28 and J usage is TRBJ2-7, with 12 positions matching TRBD1. This CDR3 has 14 residues. The germline CDR1 and CDR2 sequences are MDHEN and SYDVKM. Losses at the gene ends were 6 bases for V and 6 bases for J; bases not matched to a gene: 6. The CDR3 DNA is TGTGCCAGCAGACTCGGGACAGGGGGCCTCGAGCAGTACTTC. It yields the protein CASRLGTGGLEQYF.

Of note for this clone: This sample also contains other DNA sequences that code for the same CDR3. V usage is TRBV9 and J usage is TRBJ2-3; 13 nucleotides match TRBD2. The CDR3 consists of 16 residues. Germline lookup yields CDR1 SGDLS and CDR2 YYNGEE. Unmatched junction bases numbered 4, after V lost 3 bases and J lost 3 bases. CDR3 residues: CASSDPGLAGTDTQYF. The CDR3 coding sequence is TGTGCCAGCAGCGACCCGGGACTAGCGGGGACAGATACGCAGTATTTT.

This chain connects TRBV27 to TRBJ1-5; D is uncertain. This CDR3 has 12 residues. Per germline, CDR1 MNHEY and CDR2 SMNVEV (reference sequence). The germline V and J ends were trimmed by 8 bases and 0 bases, with 5 bases remaining between them. CDR3 coding DNA: TGTGCCAGCGGAGATAGCAATCAGCCCCAGCATTTT. Translation gives CASGDSNQPQHF.

This chain uses TRBV3-1 (or the pseudogene TRBV3-2) with TRBJ1-5; D is ambiguous. The germline V gene has CDR1 LGHDT and CDR2 YNNKEL (reference sequence). V lost 1 base to trimming and J lost 6 bases, with 10 bases between them. The length of the CDR3 is 14 residues. CDR3 sequence (DNA): TGTGCCAGCAGCCAAGTCTTGGGGAGTCAGCCCCAGCATTTT. As protein: CASSQVLGSQPQHF.